The next 12 T cell receptor beta chains were all read from a single sample in a study of blood T cell repertoires in COVID-19 (TCRdb year 2020). Library prep was done by the immunoSEQ multiplex PCR assay. This immuneACCESS table, as held by TCRdb, lists in-frame sequences with V and J called but not all clones. Of the missing ones, under half trace to an unresolved V gene in checked studies; the others have no known cause. The sample data list roughly 200,000 clones, and about 88% of these were observed just once. Approximately 1.7% of the sample lies in the top ten. Sequenced sample: peripheral blood. Receptor source: a man between 65 and 80 years old with acute or convalescent COVID-19.

This sequence joins TRBV7-3 and TRBJ1-2, with 8 bases matching TRBD1. The CDR3 contains 15 residues. CDR1 SGHTA and CDR2 FQGTGA come from the germline V gene. Trimming took 4 bases from V and 6 from J; bases not matched to a gene: 10. The CDR3 nucleotides read TGTGCCAGCAGCTACCTCGGACAGGGTTTCGATGGCTACACCTTC. Protein product: CASSYLGQGFDGYTF.

The CDR3 coding sequence is TGTGCCAGCAGCCAAGCTGGCAGGGACTATGGCTACACCTTC. Amino acids: CASSQAGRDYGYTF. V usage is TRBV3-1 (or the pseudogene TRBV3-2) and J usage is TRBJ1-2; D possibly corresponds to TRBD1 (5 bases). The CDR3 loop spans 14 amino acids. Trimming cost V 1 base and J 3 bases, with 9 bases left between them. Germline CDR1 reads LGHDT; CDR2 reads YNNKEL (reference sequence).

This clone is a singleton in its sample. This sequence joins TRBV6-5 and TRBJ2-5, with D possibly matching TRBD2 (5 bases). This CDR3 spans 14 amino acids. From germline, CDR1 is MNHEY and CDR2 SVGAGI. V lost 2 bases and J 5 bases, leaving 12 bases between the germline ends. CDR3 DNA sequence: TGTGCCAGCAGTTACCTGGCTAGCCGGGAGACCCAGTACTTC. Its protein is CASSYLASRETQYF.

The gene calls are TRBV6-5 and TRBJ1-1; D remains ambiguous. CDR3 size: 14 residues. Germline V gene data show CDR1 as MNHEY and CDR2 as SVGAGI. V dropped 6 bases and J dropped 1 base, with 12 bases sitting between them. Here the CDR3 DNA reads TGTGCCAGCAGGACGGGAATGACGAACACTGAAGCTTTCTTT. Protein product: CASRTGMTNTEAFF.

The V call is TRBV9, the J call TRBJ1-1; D is unresolved. V shed 4 bases and J shed 7 bases, with 11 bases lying between them. CDR3 length equals 12 residues. Germline loops: CDR1 SGDLS, CDR2 YYNGEE. DNA of the CDR3: TGTGCCAGCAGCCGTATCAGCGGTGAAGCTTTCTTT. It translates to CASSRISGEAFF.

This clone was seen only a few times. This chain links TRBV6-5 with TRBJ1-6, with a tentative D call TRBD1 (6 bases). The CDR3 spans 14 residues. The germline V gene encodes CDR1 MNHEY and CDR2 SVGAGI. The V gene lost 2 bases and the J gene lost 7 bases, with 9 bases spanning the gap. This CDR3 reads CASSYEGGNSPLHF. The CDR3 DNA reads TGTGCCAGCAGTTACGAGGGGGGGAATTCACCCCTCCACTTT.

The count of this clone is one. V is TRBV28 and J is TRBJ2-2; tentatively, D is TRBD1 (6 bases). The ends were cut back, 8 bases at V and 0 bases at J, with 10 bases in the middle. Germline V gene data show CDR1 as MDHEN and CDR2 as SYDVKM. The CDR3 is made up of 14 amino acids. The CDR3 spells CASSGQPNTGELFF. CDR3 nucleotide sequence: TGTGCCAGCTCGGGACAACCGAACACCGGGGAGCTGTTTTTT.

This rearrangement joins TRBV6-1 to TRBJ1-5; possible D gene TRBD1, 6 bases. CDR1 is MNHNS and CDR2 is SASEGT in the germline V gene. The CDR3 totals 17 residues. V dropped 2 bases and J dropped 3 bases, with 17 bases sitting between them. The CDR3 spells CASSELTGRGVNQPQHF. CDR3 nucleotide sequence: TGTGCCAGCAGTGAACTAACAGGGAGGGGGGTCAATCAGCCCCAGCATTTT.

This chain connects TRBV28 to TRBJ1-6; maybe TRBD1 (6 bases). The CDR3 has 16 amino acids. CDR1 and CDR2 from the germline V gene are MDHEN and SYDVKM. Trimming cost V 6 bases and J 5 bases, with 17 bases left between them. Written as DNA, the CDR3 is TGTGCCAGCAGCCGACGGGGGGCAGCTAATAATTCACCCCTCCACTTT. It is translated as CASSRRGAANNSPLHF.

The chain recombines TRBV19 with TRBJ2-7; 9 bases map to TRBD1. Germline trimming cut 4 bases from V and 3 bases from J; bases unmatched to any gene: 10. The CDR3 contains 16 residues. CDR1 and CDR2 (germline): LNHDA, SQIVND (reference sequence). CDR3 nucleotide sequence: TGTGCCAGTAGTAAAAGGACAGGGGCTACAATCTACGAGCAGTACTTC. It specifies CASSKRTGATIYEQYF.

The J gene is TRBJ2-2, the V gene TRBV14, with unresolved D. The CDR3 extends over 15 amino acids. Germline V lookup: CDR1 SGHDN, CDR2 FVKESK. Between the trimmed V and J ends, which lost 3 bases and 3 bases, there was a span of 11 bases. The CDR3 here is CASSHELYHTGELFF. CDR3 DNA: TGTGCCAGCAGCCATGAGCTCTATCACACCGGGGAGCTGTTTTTT. Variable domain in full (rest from reference TRBV14 and TRBJ2-2): EAGVTQFPSHSVIEKGQTVTLRCDPISGHDNLYWYRRVMGKEIKFLLHFVKESKQDESGMPNNRFLAERTGGTYSTLKVQPAELEDSGVYFCASSHELYHTGELFFGEGSRLTVL.

The chain uses TRBV7-8 and TRBJ2-6; maybe TRBD1 (5 bases). Trimming stripped 4 bases from V and 1 base from J, with 11 bases between. In germline, CDR1 is SGHVS, CDR2 FQNEAQ. The CDR3 is made up of 16 amino acids. The CDR3 DNA is TGTGCCAGCAGCTCCGCAGGGATTTCTGGGGCCAACGTCCTGACTTTC. It is translated as CASSSAGISGANVLTF.